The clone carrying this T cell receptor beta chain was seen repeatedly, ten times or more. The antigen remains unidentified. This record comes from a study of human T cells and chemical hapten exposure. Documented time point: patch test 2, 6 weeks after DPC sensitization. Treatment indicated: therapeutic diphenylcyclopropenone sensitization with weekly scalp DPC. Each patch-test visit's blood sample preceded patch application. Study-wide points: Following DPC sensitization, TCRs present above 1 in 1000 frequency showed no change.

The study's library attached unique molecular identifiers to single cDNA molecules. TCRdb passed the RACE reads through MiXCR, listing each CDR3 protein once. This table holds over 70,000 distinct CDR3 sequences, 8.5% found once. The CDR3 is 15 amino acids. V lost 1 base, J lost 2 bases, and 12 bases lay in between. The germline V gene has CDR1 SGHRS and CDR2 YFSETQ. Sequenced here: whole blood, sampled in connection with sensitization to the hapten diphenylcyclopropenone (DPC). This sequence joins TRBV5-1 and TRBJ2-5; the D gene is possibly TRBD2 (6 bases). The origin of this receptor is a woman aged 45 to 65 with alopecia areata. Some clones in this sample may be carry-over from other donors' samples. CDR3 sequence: CASSLSPGLQETQYF. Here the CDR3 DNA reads TGCGCCAGCAGCTTGTCTCCAGGACTACAAGAGACCCAGTACTTC.